Listed below are T cell receptor beta chains from one sample, sequenced in a study of blood T cell repertoires in COVID-19. Clones were read by immunoSEQ multiplex PCR, and TCRdb kept only the in-frame ones, dropping some. Among under 200,000 clones listed, approximately 80% were seen once. The sample was PBMCs or T cells enriched from blood (not recorded which). The receptor set was obtained from a man aged 45-65 years who had recovered from COVID-19. CDR3s include the opening cysteine and the closing phenylalanine or tryptophan.

TRBV28,TRBJ2-4,CASAQIKNIQYF
TRBV29-1,TRBJ1-2,CSVAREESGGYTF
TRBV29-1,TRBJ1-4,CSARQGREKLFF
TRBV7-2,TRBJ2-1,CASSSSPTLPEQFF
TRBV7-2,TRBJ2-6,CASSGGTGAGANVLTF
TRBV18,TRBJ2-5,CASSPGTEETQYF
TRBV7-2,TRBJ2-3,CASSLALLADTQYF
TRBV28,TRBJ2-3,CASSLDSSGGTLASTDTQYF
TRBV5-8,TRBJ1-1,CASSAGGEGGAFF
TRBV28,TRBJ2-2,CARRTGTSGGANTGELFF
TRBV30,TRBJ2-7,CAWSSRGRAEQYF
TRBV19,TRBJ1-4,CASTDRGLKEKLFF
TRBV24-1,TRBJ2-1,CASAGPASASSYNEQFF
TRBV5-8,TRBJ2-2,CASSRQGLNTGELFF
TRBV6-5,TRBJ1-2,CASSYSGGKGYTF
TRBV12-5,TRBJ1-5,CASGPDPLGQPQHF
TRBV10-3,TRBJ1-1,CAISEQGVTEAFF
TRBV7-8,TRBJ2-7,CASSLAHRAYEQYF
TRBV5-6,TRBJ1-2,CASSSRTGGDGYTF
TRBV19,TRBJ1-5,CASSPHRGTAKISNQPQHF
TRBV29-1,TRBJ2-2,CSVEETGAGELFF
TRBV9,TRBJ1-4,CASSVEVGEKLFF
TRBV9,TRBJ2-3,CASSPRGGERTDTQYF
TRBV25-1,TRBJ1-2,CASELPGQGGYTF
TRBV6-5,TRBJ1-2,CASSNRGGLYGYTF
TRBV28,TRBJ1-5,CASSRTGIRGWQPQHF
TRBV12-3/TRBV12-4,TRBJ1-6,CASSLSEGVPLHF
TRBV11-3,TRBJ2-2,CASSLIGGTGELFF
TRBV2,TRBJ2-3,CASSWTSGTSTDTQYF
TRBV19,TRBJ1-5,CASSPGQGSQPQHF
TRBV7-3,TRBJ2-5,CASSLGGGQETQYF
TRBV28,TRBJ1-5,CASRGSVRQGFQPQHF
TRBV30,TRBJ2-3,CAWTGQGTRTDTQYF
TRBV19,TRBJ1-2,CASSHGGRDGYTF
TRBV29-1,TRBJ2-1,CSTWRGTGHPRDRNEQFF
TRBV5-8,TRBJ2-1,CASSLEDRADNEQFF
TRBV7-8,TRBJ1-1,CASSFQGVDMNTEAFF